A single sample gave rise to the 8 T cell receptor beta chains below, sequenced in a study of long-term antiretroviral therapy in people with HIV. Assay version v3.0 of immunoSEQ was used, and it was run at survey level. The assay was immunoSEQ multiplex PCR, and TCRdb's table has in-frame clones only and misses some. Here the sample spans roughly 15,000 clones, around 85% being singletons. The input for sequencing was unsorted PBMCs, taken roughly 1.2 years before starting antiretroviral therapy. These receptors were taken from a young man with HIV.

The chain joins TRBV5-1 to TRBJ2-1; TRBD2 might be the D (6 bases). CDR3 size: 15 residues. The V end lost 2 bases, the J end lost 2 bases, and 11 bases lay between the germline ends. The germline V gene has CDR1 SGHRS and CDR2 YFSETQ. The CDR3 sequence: CASSFARGTYNEQFF. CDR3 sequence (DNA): TGCGCCAGCAGCTTCGCGCGGGGAACCTACAATGAGCAGTTCTTC.

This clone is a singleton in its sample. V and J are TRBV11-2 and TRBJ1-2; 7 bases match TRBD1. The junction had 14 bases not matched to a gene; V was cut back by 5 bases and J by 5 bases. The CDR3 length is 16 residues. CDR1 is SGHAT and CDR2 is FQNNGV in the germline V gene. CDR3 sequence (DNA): TGTGCCAGCAGCCCGTTGACAGGGACTATCTTATATGGCTACACCTTC. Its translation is CASSPLTGTILYGYTF.

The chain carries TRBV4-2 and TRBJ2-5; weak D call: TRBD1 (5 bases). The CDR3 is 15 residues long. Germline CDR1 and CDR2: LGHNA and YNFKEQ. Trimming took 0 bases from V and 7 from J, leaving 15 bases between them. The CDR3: CASSQEALVRGTQYF. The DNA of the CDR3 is TGTGCCAGCAGCCAAGAAGCACTCGTAAGGGGGACCCAGTACTTC.

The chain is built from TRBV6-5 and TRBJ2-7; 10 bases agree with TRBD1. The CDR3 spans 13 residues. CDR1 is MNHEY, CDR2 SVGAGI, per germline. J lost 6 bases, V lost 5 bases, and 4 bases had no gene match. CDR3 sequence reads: CASSRQGAGEQYF. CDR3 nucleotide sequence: TGTGCCAGCAGTAGACAGGGGGCCGGCGAGCAGTACTTC.

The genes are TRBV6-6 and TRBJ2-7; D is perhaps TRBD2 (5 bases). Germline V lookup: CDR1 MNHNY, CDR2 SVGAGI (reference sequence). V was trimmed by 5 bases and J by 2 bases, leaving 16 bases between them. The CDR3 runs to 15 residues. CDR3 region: CASSIPSGVAYEQYF. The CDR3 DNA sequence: TGTGCCAGCAGTATTCCGTCCGGGGTCGCCTACGAGCAGTACTTC.

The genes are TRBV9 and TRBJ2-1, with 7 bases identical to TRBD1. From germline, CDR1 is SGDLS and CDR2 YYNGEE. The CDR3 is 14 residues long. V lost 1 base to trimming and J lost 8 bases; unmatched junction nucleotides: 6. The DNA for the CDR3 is TGTGCCAGCAGCGTATTCGACAGGGATGATGAGCAGTTCTTC. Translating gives CASSVFDRDDEQFF.

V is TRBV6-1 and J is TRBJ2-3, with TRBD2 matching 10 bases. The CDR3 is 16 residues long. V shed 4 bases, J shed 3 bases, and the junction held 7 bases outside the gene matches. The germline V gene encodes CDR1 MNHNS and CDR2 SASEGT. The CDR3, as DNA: TGTGCCAGCAGTGCCCCGGCTAGCGGGAGAACAGATACGCAGTATTTT. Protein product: CASSAPASGRTDTQYF.

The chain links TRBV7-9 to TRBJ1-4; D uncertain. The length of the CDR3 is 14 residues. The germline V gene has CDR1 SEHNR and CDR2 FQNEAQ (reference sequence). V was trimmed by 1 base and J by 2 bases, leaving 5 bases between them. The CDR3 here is CASSLGSTNEKLFF. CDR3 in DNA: TGTGCCAGCAGCTTAGGGTCGACTAATGAAAAACTGTTTTTT.